The entry below gives a single T cell receptor (beta chain) sequence along with its context. The CDR3 is 13 residues long. V lost 2 bases and J 6 bases, leaving 8 bases between the germline ends. Germline CDR1 MDHEN, CDR2 SYDVKM. Libraries were prepared by immunoSEQ multiplex PCR; TCRdb keeps only in-frame clonotypes and omits some of them. The sample holds fewer than 500,000 clones, 70% to 90% seen once. This specimen comes from a study of blood T cell repertoires in COVID-19. For the study at large: Sample material is recorded as cDNA or gDNA derived from T cells, B-cell-depleted T cells, or PBMCs.

Participants, about 18 to 89 years old, spanned about 26 US areas. Clinical histories supplied by participants themselves formed the basis of cohort assignment. This chain links TRBV28 with TRBJ1-5; D unresolved. Sequencing was done on a sample of PBMCs or T cells enriched from blood (not recorded which). The source of this sequence is a young woman with acute COVID-19. In nucleotides, the CDR3 is TGTGCCAGCAGTTTAGGGCAGTCTCAGCCCCAGCATTTT. Translating it yields CASSLGQSQPQHF.